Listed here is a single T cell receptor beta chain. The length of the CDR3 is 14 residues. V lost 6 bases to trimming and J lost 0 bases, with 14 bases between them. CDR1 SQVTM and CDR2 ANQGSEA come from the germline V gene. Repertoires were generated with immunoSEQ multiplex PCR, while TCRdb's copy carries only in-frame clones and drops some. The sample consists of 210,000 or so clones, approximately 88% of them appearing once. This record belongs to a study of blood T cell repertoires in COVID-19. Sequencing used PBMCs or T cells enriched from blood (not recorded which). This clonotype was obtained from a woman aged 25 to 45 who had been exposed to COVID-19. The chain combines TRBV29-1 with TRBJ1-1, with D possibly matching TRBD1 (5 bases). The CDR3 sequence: CSVHNRQLNTEAFF. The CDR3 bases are TGCAGCGTACATAACAGACAGCTGAACACTGAAGCTTTCTTT.